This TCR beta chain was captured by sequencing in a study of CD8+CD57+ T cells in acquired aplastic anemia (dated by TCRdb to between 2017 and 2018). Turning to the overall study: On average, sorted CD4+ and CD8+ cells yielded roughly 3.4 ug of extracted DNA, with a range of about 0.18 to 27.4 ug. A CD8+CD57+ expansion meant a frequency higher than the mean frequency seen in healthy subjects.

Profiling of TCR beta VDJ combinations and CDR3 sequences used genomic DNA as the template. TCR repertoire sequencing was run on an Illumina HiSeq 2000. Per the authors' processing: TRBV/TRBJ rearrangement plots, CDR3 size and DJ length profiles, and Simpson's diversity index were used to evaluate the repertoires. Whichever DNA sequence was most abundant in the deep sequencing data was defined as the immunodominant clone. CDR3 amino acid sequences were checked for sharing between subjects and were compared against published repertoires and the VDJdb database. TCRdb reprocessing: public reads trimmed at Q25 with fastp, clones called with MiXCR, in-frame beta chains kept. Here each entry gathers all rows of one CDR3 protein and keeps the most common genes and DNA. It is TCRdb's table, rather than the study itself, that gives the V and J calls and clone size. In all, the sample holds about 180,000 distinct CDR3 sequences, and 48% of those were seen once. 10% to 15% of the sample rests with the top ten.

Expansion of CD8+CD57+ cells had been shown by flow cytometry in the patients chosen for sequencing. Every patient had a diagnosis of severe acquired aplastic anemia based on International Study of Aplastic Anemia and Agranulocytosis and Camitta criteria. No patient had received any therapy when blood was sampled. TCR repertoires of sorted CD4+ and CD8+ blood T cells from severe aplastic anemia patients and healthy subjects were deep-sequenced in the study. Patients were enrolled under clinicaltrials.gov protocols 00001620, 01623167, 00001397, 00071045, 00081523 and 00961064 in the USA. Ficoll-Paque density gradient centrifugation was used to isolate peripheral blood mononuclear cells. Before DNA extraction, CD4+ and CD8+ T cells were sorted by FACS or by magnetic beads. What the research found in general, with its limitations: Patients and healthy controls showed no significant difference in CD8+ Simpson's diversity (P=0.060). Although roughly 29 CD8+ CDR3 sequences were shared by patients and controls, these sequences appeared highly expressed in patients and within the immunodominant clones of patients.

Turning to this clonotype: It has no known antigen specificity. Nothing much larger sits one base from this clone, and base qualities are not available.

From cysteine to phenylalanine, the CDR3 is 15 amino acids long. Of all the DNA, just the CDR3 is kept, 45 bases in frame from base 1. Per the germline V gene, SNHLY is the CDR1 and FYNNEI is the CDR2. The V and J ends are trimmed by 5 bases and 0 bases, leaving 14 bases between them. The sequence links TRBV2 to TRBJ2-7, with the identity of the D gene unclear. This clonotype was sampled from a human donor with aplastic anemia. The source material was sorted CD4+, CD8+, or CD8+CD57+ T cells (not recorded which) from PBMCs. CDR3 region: CASSLVSESSYEQYF. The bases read TGTGCCAGCAGTTTGGTTTCGGAGAGCTCCTACGAGCAGTACTTC. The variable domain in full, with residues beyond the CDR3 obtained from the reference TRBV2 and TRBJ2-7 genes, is EPEVTQTPSHQVTQMGQEVILRCVPISNHLYFYWYRQILGQKVEFLVSFYNNEISEKSEIFDDQFSVERPDGSNFTLKIRSTKLEDSAMYFCASSLVSESSYEQYFGPGTRLTVT.